The 13 T cell receptor beta chains below all came from one sample that was sequenced in a study of T cell responses to AZD1222 COVID-19 vaccine. Measured with immunoSEQ multiplex PCR; TCRdb has only the in-frame clones, and not every one. This table holds fewer than 75,000 clones, around nine tenths found once. Specimen: peripheral blood, collected 28 days after the second dose of the MenACWY control vaccine. These receptors originate from an adult who received the MenACWY meningococcal vaccine as a control.

This chain links TRBV7-2 with TRBJ2-4; perhaps TRBD2 as D (6 bases). The CDR3 consists of 12 residues. V was trimmed by 3 bases and J by 13 bases, leaving 13 bases between them. The germline V gene encodes CDR1 SGHTA and CDR2 FQGNSA. The CDR3 DNA reads TGTGCCAGCAGCTTCCCTAGCGCCCCCCAGTACTTC. Encoded protein: CASSFPSAPQYF.

In DNA, the CDR3 is TGTGCCAGCAGCAGAGGACAGGGAGTGGGAGCTTTCTTT. As protein: CASSRGQGVGAFF. The gene calls are TRBV12-3 or TRBV12-4 and TRBJ1-1, with TRBD1 identical over 8 bases. CDR3 length: 13 residues. The ends lost 6 bases at V and 10 bases at J; junction bases unmatched: 10.

The CDR3 here is CAWNGDGTYEQYF. CDR3 in DNA: TGTGCCTGGAATGGGGACGGTACCTACGAGCAGTACTTC. The chain carries TRBV30 and TRBJ2-7, with D perhaps matching TRBD1 or TRBD2 (5 bases each). Germline assignment: CDR1 GTSNPN and CDR2 SVGIG (reference sequence). The V and J ends lost 4 bases and 2 bases respectively, with 12 bases between them. This CDR3 spans 13 amino acids. Full variable domain (missing parts from reference TRBV30 and TRBJ2-7): SQTIHQWPATLVQPVGSPLSLECTVEGTSNPNLYWYRQAAGRGLQLLFYSVGIGQISSEVPQNLSASRPQDRQFILSSKKLLLSDSGFYLCAWNGDGTYEQYFGPGTRLTVT.

J is TRBJ1-2 and V is TRBV19; D remains ambiguous. CDR1 is LNHDA and CDR2 is SQIVND in the germline V gene (reference sequence). The CDR3 is 12 amino acids. The ends were cut back, 6 bases at V and 8 bases at J, with 13 bases in the middle. CDR3 nucleotide sequence: TGTGCCAGTAGCGCTTCGACCAGGGGCTACACCTTC. This translates into CASSASTRGYTF.

V usage is TRBV4-1 and J usage is TRBJ2-7; tentative D call: TRBD1 (5 bases). CDR3 length: 15 residues. CDR1 and CDR2 (germline): MGHRA, YSYEKL. With 0 bases removed from V and 2 bases from J, the gap between germline ends came to 11 bases. CDR3 protein: CASSQDWGEPYEQYF. CDR3 bases: TGCGCCAGCAGCCAAGATTGGGGCGAGCCCTACGAGCAGTACTTC.

The chain links TRBV5-6 to TRBJ1-4; D gene ambiguous. From germline, CDR1 is SGHDT and CDR2 YYEEEE. Trimming shortened V by 1 base and J by 10 bases, and 17 bases separated the two germline ends. This CDR3 is built from 15 residues. In DNA form, the CDR3 reads TGTGCCAGCAGCTTGACCGGCCCGCGCAAGGGAAAACTGTTTTTT. It specifies CASSLTGPRKGKLFF.

The chain couples TRBV12-3 or TRBV12-4 to TRBJ1-2; D not resolved. CDR3 size: 12 residues. V was trimmed by 7 bases and J by 6 bases, leaving 12 bases between them. CDR3 protein: CASKKGQDGYTF. CDR3 sequence (DNA): TGTGCCAGCAAAAAAGGGCAGGATGGCTACACCTTC.

The table lists this clone with a few counts. The CDR3 is CASSLLAGHTDTQYF. CDR3 nucleotides: TGTGCCAGCAGCTTATTAGCAGGGCACACAGATACGCAGTATTTT. The chain employs TRBV7-9 and TRBJ2-3; D possibly corresponds to TRBD1 (5 bases). The germline V and J ends were trimmed by 2 bases and 2 bases, with 11 bases remaining between them. The CDR3 spans 15 residues. The germline V gene has CDR1 SEHNR and CDR2 FQNEAQ (reference sequence).

Regarding this clone: Other DNA sequences of this sample code for an identical CDR3. CDR3 protein: CAIREGNNQPQHF. In DNA, the CDR3 is TGTGCCATCCGCGAGGGGAACAATCAGCCCCAGCATTTT. This chain connects TRBV10-3 to TRBJ1-5; possibly TRBD1 for D (5 bases). The V end lost 8 bases, the J end lost 3 bases, and 11 bases lay between the germline ends. The CDR3 is made up of 13 amino acids. Germline V gene lookup returns CDR1 ENHRY and CDR2 SYGVKD.

The chain uses TRBV19 and TRBJ1-1, with D perhaps matching TRBD1 (6 bases). The CDR3 is made up of 15 amino acids. In germline, CDR1 is LNHDA, CDR2 SQIVND (reference sequence). V lost 5 bases, J lost 6 bases, and 19 bases lay in between. CDR3: CASSSLRGAGAEAFF. CDR3 in DNA: TGTGCCAGTAGTTCCCTTAGGGGGGCTGGGGCTGAAGCTTTCTTT. The entire variable domain, with the rest obtained from reference TRBV19 and TRBJ1-1, is as follows: DGGITQSPKYLFRKEGQNVTLSCEQNLNHDAMYWYRQDPGQGLRLIYYSQIVNDFQKGDIAEGYSVSREKKESFPLTVTSAQKNPTAFYLCASSSLRGAGAEAFFGQGTRLTVV.

The rearrangement uses TRBV27 and TRBJ2-5; possibly TRBD2 for D (6 bases). Germline CDR1 is MNHEY and CDR2 is SMNVEV (reference sequence). V lost 3 bases to trimming and J lost 5 bases, with 10 bases between them. The CDR3 totals 13 residues. CDR3 coding DNA: TGTGCCAGCAGTTTGGAGGGACGGGAGACCCAGTACTTC. As protein: CASSLEGRETQYF.

This clone turned up a few times. This sequence joins TRBV5-1 and TRBJ1-2; D is unresolved. The CDR3 is made up of 13 amino acids. Trimming pared 0 bases from V and 5 bases from J, leaving 8 bases between. Germline-derived CDR1 and CDR2 are SGHRS and YFSETQ. CDR3 sequence: CASSLADKYGYTF. Written as DNA, the CDR3 is TGCGCCAGCAGCTTGGCCGACAAGTATGGCTACACCTTC.

This clone was counted once. This chain links TRBV27 with TRBJ2-5; D assignment may be TRBD1 or TRBD2 (5 bases each). The germline CDR1 and CDR2 sequences are MNHEY and SMNVEV (reference sequence). Trimming removed 8 bases from V and 5 bases from J, with 15 bases in between. CDR3 size: 13 residues. This CDR3 is CASGTAIWETQYF. For the CDR3, the DNA is TGTGCCAGCGGGACGGCAATTTGGGAGACCCAGTACTTC.